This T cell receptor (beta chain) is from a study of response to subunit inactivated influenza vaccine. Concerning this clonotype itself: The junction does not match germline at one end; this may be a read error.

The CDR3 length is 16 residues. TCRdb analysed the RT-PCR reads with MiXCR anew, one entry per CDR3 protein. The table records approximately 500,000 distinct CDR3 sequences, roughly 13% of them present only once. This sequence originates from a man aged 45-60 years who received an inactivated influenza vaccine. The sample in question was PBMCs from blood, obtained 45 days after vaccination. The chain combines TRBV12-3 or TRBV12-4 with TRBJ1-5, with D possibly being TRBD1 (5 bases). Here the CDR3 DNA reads TGTGCCAGCAGTTTCTCCGCCTATGAGGGGAATCAGCCCCAGCACTTT. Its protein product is CASSFSAYEGNQPQHF.